Here is one T cell receptor (beta chain) with its context. Its antigen is as yet unknown. This entry belongs to a study of T cell responses to AZD1222 COVID-19 vaccine. The trim removed 4 bases at V and 3 bases at J, leaving 8 bases unmatched. The CDR3 is 18 amino acids. CDR1 and CDR2 (germline): SGHKS, YYEKEE (reference sequence). Produced via immunoSEQ multiplex PCR; TCRdb's table is partial and in-frame only. The repertoire consists of tens of thousands of clones, with 88% occurring once and the leading ten covering less than 9%. The analysis combined second doses at about 4 or about 12 weeks. Whole-study results and caveats: Repertoires were sampled only after the peak T cell response. Rises in breadth and depth of Spike-specific TCRs came after two AZD1222 doses. The donor group comprised mostly white British people and more females; the analysis possibly underestimated clonal diversity.

The receptor comes from an adult who received the AZD1222 COVID-19 vaccine. The material was peripheral blood, obtained 28 days after the second AZD1222 dose. The chain uses TRBV5-5 and TRBJ2-3, with 16 bases matching TRBD2. CDR3 bases: TGTGCCAGCAGCCTAGGGACTAGCGGGAGGGGGGTGACAGATACGCAGTATTTT. It yields the protein CASSLGTSGRGVTDTQYF.